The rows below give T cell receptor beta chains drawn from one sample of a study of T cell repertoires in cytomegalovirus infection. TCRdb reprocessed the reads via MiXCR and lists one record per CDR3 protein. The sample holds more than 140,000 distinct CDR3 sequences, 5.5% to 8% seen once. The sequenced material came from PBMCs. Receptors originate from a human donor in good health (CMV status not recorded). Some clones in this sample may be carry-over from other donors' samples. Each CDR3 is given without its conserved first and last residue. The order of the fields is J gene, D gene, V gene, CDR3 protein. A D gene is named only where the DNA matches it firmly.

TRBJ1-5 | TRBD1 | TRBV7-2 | ASSLGDRVSNQPQH
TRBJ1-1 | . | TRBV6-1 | ASSDGWSGTEAF
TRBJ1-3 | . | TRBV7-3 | ASSLGGPLSGNTIY
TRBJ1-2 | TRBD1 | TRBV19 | ASTPDRPGYGYT
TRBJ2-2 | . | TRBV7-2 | ASSYYQNTGELF
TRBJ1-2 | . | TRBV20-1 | SARDTQNYGYT
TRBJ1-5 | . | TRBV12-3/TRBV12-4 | ASSSTVNNQPQH
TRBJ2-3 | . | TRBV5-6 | ASSLPTVSPDTQY
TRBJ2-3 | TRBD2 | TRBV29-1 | SVDLGASGGTDTQY
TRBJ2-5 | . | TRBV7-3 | ASSPGSGRTQY
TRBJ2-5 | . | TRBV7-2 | ASSLAGGGGETQY
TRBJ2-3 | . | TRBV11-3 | ASSFEGHPASDTQY
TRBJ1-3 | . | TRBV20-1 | SARDLRAGNTIY
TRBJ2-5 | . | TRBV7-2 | ASSLGRQETQY
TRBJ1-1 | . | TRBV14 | ASSQESTEAF
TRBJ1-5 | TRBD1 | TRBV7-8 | ASSHARGTGEQPQH
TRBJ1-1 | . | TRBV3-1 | ASSRLYRGRNTEAF
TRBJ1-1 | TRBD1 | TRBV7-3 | ASSLGQGNTEAF
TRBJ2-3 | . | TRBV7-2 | ASSLELYTDTQY
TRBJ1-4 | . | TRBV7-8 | ASSRTVGAPGEKLF
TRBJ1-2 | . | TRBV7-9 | ASSPSGDYGYT
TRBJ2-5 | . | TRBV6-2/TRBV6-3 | ASSPYGTQY
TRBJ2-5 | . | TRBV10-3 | AISESSTLETQY
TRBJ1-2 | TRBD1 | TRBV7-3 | ASSPATGENYGYT
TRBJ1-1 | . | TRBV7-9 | ASSPSRAGNTEAF
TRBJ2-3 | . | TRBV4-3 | ASSQIRSPGRSDTQY
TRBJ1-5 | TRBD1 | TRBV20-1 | SARRPPGQGQDQPQH
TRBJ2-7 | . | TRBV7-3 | ASSEGGGNEQY
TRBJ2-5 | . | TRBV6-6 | ASSRWGQETQY
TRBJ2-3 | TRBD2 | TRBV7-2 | ASSLASGGAGDTQY
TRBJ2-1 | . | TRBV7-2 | ASSLHDRRYNEQF
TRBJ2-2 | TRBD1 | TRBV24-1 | ATSPGQGLNTGELF
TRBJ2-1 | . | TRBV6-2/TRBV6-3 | ASSYSGQYNEQF
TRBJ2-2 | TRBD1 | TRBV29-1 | SGRAAGGSGELF
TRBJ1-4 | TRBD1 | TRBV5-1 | ASSLAWTGNGKLF
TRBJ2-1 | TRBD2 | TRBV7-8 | ASSLPRDYPDGVDEQF
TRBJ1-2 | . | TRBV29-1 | SVEDRTAYT
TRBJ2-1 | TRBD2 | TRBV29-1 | SVEDSGGAGEQF
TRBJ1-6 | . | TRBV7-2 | ASSLGGASGSSPLH
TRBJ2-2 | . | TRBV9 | ASSVGGNTGELF
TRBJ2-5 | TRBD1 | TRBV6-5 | ASSYSKDRGPKEETQY
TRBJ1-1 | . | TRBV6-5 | ATFQPPMNTEAF
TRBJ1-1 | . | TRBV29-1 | SVGGKLRTEAF
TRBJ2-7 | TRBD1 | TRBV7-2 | ASSVQTGGLYEQY
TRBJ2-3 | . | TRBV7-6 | ASSLYGSTDTQY
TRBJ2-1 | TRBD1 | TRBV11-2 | ASSLDRGLRSYNEQF
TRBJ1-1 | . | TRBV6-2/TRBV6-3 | ASSHAGRLNTEAF
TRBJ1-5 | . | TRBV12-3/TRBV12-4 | ASSFQTGQPQH
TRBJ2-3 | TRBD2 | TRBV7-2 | ASCSGGTGTDTQY
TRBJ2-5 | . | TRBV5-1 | ASSSQQGQGTQY
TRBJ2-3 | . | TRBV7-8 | ASREAFTDTQY
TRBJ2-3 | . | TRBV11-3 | ASSLGGRSTDTQY
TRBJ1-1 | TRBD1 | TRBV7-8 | ASSLGNQGARNTEAF
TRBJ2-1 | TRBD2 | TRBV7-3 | ASSLTPFRASGGHNEQF